The rows below give T cell receptor beta chains drawn from one sample of a study of T cell responses to AZD1222 COVID-19 vaccine. Repertoires were generated with immunoSEQ multiplex PCR, while TCRdb's copy carries only in-frame clones and drops some. The sample consists of 150,000 or so clones, about 90% of them appearing once. Sequenced material: peripheral blood, taken on day 0 of AZD1222 vaccination. The receptor set was obtained from an adult in good health. The CDR3 runs from the conserved cysteine through the conserved F or W. A D gene is named only where the DNA matches it firmly. Rows give clone size only sometimes, using once, few, many, or a class for an expanded clone.

d_call clone_size j_call v_call cdr3_aa cdr3_nt
TRBD2 NA TRBJ2-5 TRBV9 CASSATSGSSWETQYF TGTGCCAGCAGCGCGACTAGCGGGAGTTCGTGGGAGACCCAGTACTTC
NA NA TRBJ1-6 TRBV5-1 CASSLAGQGRSPLHF TGCGCCAGCAGCTTGGCCGGGCAGGGGCGTTCACCCCTCCACTTT
TRBD1 once TRBJ1-5 TRBV10-3 CAVGQGADQPQHF TGTGCCGTGGGACAGGGGGCAGATCAGCCCCAGCATTTT
NA NA TRBJ1-1 TRBV6-2/TRBV6-3 CASSPHRLGNTEAFF TGTGCCAGCAGTCCGCATCGTTTGGGGAACACTGAAGCTTTCTTT
NA NA TRBJ2-1 TRBV11-2 CASSHILAEQFF TGTGCCAGCAGCCACATTCTAGCGGAGCAGTTCTTC
NA NA TRBJ2-7 TRBV27 CASSFGDAEQYF TGTGCCAGCAGTTTCGGTGACGCCGAGCAGTACTTC
NA once TRBJ1-2 TRBV14 CASSPTLYGYTF TGTGCCAGCAGCCCCACCCTATATGGCTACACCTTC
NA NA TRBJ1-6 TRBV14 CASSPRGPRGATLHF TGTGCCAGCAGCCCCAGGGGACCCCGCGGGGCCACCCTCCACTTT
NA NA TRBJ2-7 TRBV18 CASSPGPTYEQYF TGTGCCAGCTCACCCGGGCCGACCTACGAGCAGTACTTC
NA NA TRBJ1-6 TRBV5-1 CASSLNGDSPLHF TGCGCCAGCAGCTTAAACGGGGATTCACCCCTCCACTTT
NA NA TRBJ2-7 TRBV9 CASSVGSGPYEQYF TGTGCCAGCAGCGTAGGGTCAGGGCCCTACGAGCAGTACTTC
TRBD1 NA TRBJ2-5 TRBV7-3 CASSSSGGGETQYF TGTGCCAGCAGCTCTTCAGGGGGCGGTGAGACCCAGTACTTC
NA few TRBJ2-7 TRBV19 CATSSPGLLYEQYF TGTGCCACATCATCGCCGGGACTGCTCTACGAGCAGTACTTC
NA NA TRBJ1-6 TRBV4-3 CASSPPFTPLHF TGCGCCAGCAGCCCCCCCTTTACTCCCCTCCACTTT
NA NA TRBJ1-4 TRBV7-2 CASSKQAEKLFF TGTGCCAGCAGCAAACAAGCCGAAAAACTGTTTTTT
NA NA TRBJ1-4 TRBV20-1 CSASYPGIYEKLFF TGCAGTGCTAGTTATCCAGGGATCTATGAAAAACTGTTTTTT
TRBD2 NA TRBJ2-1 TRBV7-9 CASSLVGGGSAVEQFF TGTGCCAGCAGCTTGGTGGGAGGCGGGAGCGCGGTTGAGCAGTTCTTC
NA NA TRBJ1-5 TRBV24-1 CATSDPGEPQHF TGTGCCACCAGTGATCCCGGCGAGCCCCAGCATTTT
TRBD1 NA TRBJ2-7 TRBV5-4 CASSKQGDIYEQYF TGTGCCAGCAGCAAGCAGGGGGATATCTACGAGCAGTACTTC
NA NA TRBJ1-1 TRBV24-1 CATRRVGDTEAFF TGTGCCACCAGGAGGGTAGGAGACACTGAAGCTTTCTTT
TRBD1 NA TRBJ1-4 TRBV5-1 CASSRDRGTNEKLFF TGCGCCAGCAGCAGGGACAGGGGGACTAATGAAAAACTGTTTTTT
NA NA TRBJ1-1 TRBV15 CATSRDPRSTEAFF TGTGCCACCAGCAGAGATCCCAGAAGCACTGAAGCTTTCTTT
NA once TRBJ1-6 TRBV4-2 CASSQDVGALSYNSPLHF TGTGCCAGCAGCCAAGATGTGGGGGCCCTCTCCTATAATTCACCCCTCCACTTT
TRBD2 NA TRBJ2-7 TRBV28 CASRDRTSGSYEQYF TGTGCCAGCAGGGATAGGACTAGCGGGAGCTACGAGCAGTACTTC
NA once TRBJ2-5 TRBV27 CASSLGETQYF TGTGCCAGCAGTTTGGGGGAGACCCAGTACTTC
NA NA TRBJ1-1 TRBV7-2 CASSLETGTEAFF TGTGCCAGCAGCTTAGAGACGGGAACTGAAGCTTTCTTT
NA NA TRBJ1-4 TRBV5-4 CASSAQAWSGKLFF TGTGCCAGCAGCGCGCAGGCCTGGTCGGGGAAACTGTTTTTT
NA NA TRBJ1-5 TRBV6-2/TRBV6-3 CASSYSPHKGFQPQHF TGTGCCAGCAGTTACTCACCGCATAAGGGGTTTCAGCCCCAGCATTTT
NA once TRBJ1-2 TRBV7-9 CASSIVNYGYTF TGTGCCAGCAGTATCGTCAACTATGGCTACACCTTC